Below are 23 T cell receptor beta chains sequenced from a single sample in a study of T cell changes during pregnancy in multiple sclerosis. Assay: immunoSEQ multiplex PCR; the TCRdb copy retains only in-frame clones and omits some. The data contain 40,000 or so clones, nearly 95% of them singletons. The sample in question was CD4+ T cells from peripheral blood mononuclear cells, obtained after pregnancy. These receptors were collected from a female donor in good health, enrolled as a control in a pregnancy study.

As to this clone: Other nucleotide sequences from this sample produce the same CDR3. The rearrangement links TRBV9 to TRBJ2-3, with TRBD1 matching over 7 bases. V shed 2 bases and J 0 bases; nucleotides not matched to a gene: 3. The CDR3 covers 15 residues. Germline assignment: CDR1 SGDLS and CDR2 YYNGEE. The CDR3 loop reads CASSVEGASTDTQYF. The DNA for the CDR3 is TGTGCCAGCAGCGTTGAGGGGGCGAGCACAGATACGCAGTATTTT.

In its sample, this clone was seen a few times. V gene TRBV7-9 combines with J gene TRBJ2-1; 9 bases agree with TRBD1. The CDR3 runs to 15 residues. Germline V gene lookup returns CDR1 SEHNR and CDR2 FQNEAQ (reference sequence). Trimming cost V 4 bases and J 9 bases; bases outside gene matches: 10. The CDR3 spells CASSSGTGSWGEQFF. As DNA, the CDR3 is TGTGCCAGCAGCTCCGGGACAGGGTCGTGGGGTGAGCAGTTCTTC. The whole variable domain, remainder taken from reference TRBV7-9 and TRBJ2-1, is DTGVSQNPRHKITKRGQNVTFRCDPISEHNRLYWYRQTLGQGPEFLTYFQNEAQLEKSRLLSDRFSAERPKGSFSTLEIQRTEQGDSAMYLCASSSGTGSWGEQFFGPGTRLTVL.

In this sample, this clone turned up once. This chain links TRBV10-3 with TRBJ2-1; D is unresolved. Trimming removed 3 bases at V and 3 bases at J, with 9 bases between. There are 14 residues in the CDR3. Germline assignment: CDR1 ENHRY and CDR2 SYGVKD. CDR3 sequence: CAISEGSGYNEQFF. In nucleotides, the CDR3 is TGTGCCATCAGTGAAGGCTCAGGCTACAATGAGCAGTTCTTC.

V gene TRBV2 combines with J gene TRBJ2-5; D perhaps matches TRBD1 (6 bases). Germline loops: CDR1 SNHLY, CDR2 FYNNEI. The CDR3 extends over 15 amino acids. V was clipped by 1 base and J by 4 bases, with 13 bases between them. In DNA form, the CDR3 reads TGTGCCAGCAGTGAAGTTTTCATAGGGGGAGAGACCCAGTACTTC. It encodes CASSEVFIGGETQYF.

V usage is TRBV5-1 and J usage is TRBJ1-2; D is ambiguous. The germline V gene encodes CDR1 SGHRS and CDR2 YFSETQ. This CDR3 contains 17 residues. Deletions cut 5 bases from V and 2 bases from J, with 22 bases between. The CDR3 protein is CASSRGGLEMGNYGYTF. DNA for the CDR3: TGCGCCAGCAGTAGAGGAGGGCTGGAAATGGGCAACTATGGCTACACCTTC.

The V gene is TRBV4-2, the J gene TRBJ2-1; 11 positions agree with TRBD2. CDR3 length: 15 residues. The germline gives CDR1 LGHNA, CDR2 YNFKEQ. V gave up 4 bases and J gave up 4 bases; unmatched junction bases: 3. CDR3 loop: CASSLAGGPYNEQFF. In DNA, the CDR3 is TGTGCCAGCAGCCTAGCGGGAGGGCCTTACAATGAGCAGTTCTTC.

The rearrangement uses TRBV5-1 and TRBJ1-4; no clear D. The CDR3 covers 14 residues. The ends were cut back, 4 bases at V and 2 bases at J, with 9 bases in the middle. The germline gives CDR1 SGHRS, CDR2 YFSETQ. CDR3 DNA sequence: TGCGCCAGCAGCAAAGACACGACTAATGAAAAACTGTTTTTT. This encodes CASSKDTTNEKLFF.

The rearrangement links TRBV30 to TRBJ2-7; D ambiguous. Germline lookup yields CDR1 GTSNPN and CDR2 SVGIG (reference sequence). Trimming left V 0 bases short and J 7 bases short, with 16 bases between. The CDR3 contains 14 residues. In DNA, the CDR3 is TGTGCCTGGAGTGTACCCCGACTGGCTTGGGAGCAGTACTTC. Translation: CAWSVPRLAWEQYF.

CDR3 nucleotide sequence: TGTGCCAGCAGCAAAGGTCGTAGCGGGAGGGCCCCACGGTGTAATGAGCAGTTCTTC. Protein product: CASSKGRSGRAPRCNEQFF. This sequence joins TRBV21-1 and TRBJ2-1; the D call TRBD2 from the table was never checked on the DNA. TRBV21-1 has pseudogene status. The CDR3 consists of 19 residues.

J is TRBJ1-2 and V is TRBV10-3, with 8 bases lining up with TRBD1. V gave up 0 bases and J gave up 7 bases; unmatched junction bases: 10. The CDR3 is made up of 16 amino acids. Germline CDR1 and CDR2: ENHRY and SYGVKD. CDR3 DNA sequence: TGTGCCATCAGTGAGTCGTCAGGGGGCGCGACAGGTGGCTACACCTTC. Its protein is CAISESSGGATGGYTF.

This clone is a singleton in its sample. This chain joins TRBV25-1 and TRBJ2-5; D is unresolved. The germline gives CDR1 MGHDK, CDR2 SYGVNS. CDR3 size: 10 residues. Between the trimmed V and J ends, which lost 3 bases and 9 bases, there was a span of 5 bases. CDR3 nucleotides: TGTGCCAGCAGTGATGGGCCCCAGTACTTC. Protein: CASSDGPQYF. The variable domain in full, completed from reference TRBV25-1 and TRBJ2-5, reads EADIYQTPRYLVIGTGKKITLECSQTMGHDKMYWYQQDPGMELHLIHYSYGVNSTEKGDLSSESTVSRIRTEHFPLTLESARPSHTSQYLCASSDGPQYFGPGTRLLVL.

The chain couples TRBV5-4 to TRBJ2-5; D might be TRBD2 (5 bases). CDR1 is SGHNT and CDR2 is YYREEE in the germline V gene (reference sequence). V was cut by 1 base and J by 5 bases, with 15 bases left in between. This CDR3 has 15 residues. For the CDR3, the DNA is TGTGCCAGCAGCTTGCCCCCGTGGAGGCAGGAGACCCAGTACTTC. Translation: CASSLPPWRQETQYF. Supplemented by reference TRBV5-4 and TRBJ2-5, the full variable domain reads ETGVTQSPTHLIKTRGQQVTLRCSSQSGHNTVSWYQQALGQGPQFIFQYYREEENGRGNFPPRFSGLQFPNYSSELNVNALELDDSALYLCASSLPPWRQETQYFGPGTRLLVL.

The CDR3 spells CASEDSFSGNTIYF. In nucleotides, the CDR3 is TGTGCCAGCGAAGACAGTTTCTCTGGAAACACCATATATTTT. The J gene is TRBJ1-3, the V gene TRBV2, with D tentatively TRBD1 (5 bases). Trimming cost V 8 bases and J 0 bases, with 11 bases left between them. In germline, CDR1 is SNHLY, CDR2 FYNNEI. This CDR3 spans 14 amino acids.

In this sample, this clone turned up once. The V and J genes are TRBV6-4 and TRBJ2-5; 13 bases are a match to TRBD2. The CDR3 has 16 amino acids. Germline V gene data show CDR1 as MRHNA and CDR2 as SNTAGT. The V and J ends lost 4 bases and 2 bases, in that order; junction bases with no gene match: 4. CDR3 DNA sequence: TGTGCCAGCAGTGGACAGGGACTAGCGGGACAAGAGACCCAGTACTTC. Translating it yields CASSGQGLAGQETQYF.

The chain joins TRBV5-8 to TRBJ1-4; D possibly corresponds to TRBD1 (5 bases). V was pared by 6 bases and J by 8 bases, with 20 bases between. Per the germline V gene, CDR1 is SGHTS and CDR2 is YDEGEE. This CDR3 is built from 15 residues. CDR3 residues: CASNQWTLLGEKLFF. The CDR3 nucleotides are TGTGCCAGCAACCAGTGGACACTTCTAGGGGAAAAACTGTTTTTT. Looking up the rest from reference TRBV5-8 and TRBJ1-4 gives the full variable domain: EAGVTQSPTHLIKTRGQQATLRCSPISGHTSVYWYQQALGLGLQFLLWYDEGEERNRGNFPPRFSGRQFPNYSSELNVNALELEDSALYLCASNQWTLLGEKLFFGSGTQLSVL.

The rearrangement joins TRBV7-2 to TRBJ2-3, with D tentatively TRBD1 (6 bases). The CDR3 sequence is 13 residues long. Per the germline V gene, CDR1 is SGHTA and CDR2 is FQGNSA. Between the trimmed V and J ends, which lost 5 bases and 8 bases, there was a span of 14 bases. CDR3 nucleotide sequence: TGTGCCAGCAGCGACCAGGGGCGGAGTACGCAGTATTTT. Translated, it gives CASSDQGRSTQYF.

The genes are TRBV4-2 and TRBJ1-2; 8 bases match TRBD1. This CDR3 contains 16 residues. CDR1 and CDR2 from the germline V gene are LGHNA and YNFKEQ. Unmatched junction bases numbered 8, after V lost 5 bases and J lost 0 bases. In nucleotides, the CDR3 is TGTGCCAGCAGCAAAAATCCAGGGGGCGCTAACTATGGCTACACCTTC. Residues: CASSKNPGGANYGYTF.

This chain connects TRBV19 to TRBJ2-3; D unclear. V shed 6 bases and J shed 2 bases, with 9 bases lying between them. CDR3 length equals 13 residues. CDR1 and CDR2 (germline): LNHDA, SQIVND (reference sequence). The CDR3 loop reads CASRIQATDTQYF. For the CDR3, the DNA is TGTGCCAGTAGGATCCAGGCCACAGATACGCAGTATTTT. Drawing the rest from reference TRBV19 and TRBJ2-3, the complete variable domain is DGGITQSPKYLFRKEGQNVTLSCEQNLNHDAMYWYRQDPGQGLRLIYYSQIVNDFQKGDIAEGYSVSREKKESFPLTVTSAQKNPTAFYLCASRIQATDTQYFGPGTRLTVL.

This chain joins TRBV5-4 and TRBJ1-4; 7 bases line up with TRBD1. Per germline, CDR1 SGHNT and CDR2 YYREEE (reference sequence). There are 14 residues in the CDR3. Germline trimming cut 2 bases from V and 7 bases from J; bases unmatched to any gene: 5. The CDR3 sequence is CASSLGGSSEKLFF. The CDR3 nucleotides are TGTGCCAGCAGCTTAGGGGGCTCGAGTGAAAAACTGTTTTTT.

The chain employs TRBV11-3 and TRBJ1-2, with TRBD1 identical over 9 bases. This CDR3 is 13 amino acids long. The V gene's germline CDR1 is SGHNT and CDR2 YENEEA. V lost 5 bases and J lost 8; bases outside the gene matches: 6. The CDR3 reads CASSRDRAGGYTF. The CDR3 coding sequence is TGTGCCAGCAGCCGGGACAGGGCAGGGGGCTACACCTTC.

The chain's CDR3 is CAWGRGINTEAFF. CDR3 nucleotide sequence: TGTGCCTGGGGGCGGGGGATTAACACTGAAGCTTTCTTT. This chain connects TRBV30 to TRBJ1-1; D possibly corresponds to TRBD1 (5 bases). V lost 5 bases and J 2 bases, leaving 12 bases between the germline ends. CDR3 length: 13 amino acids. In germline, CDR1 is GTSNPN, CDR2 SVGIG (reference sequence).

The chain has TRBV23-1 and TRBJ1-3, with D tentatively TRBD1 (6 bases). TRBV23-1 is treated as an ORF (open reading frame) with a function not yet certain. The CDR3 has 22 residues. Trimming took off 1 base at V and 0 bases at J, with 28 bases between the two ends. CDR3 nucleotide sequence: TGCGCCAGCAGTCAATTGGGGCCCCCCAGGGGTTTTTCCCATTTCTCTGGAAACACCATATATTTT. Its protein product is CASSQLGPPRGFSHFSGNTIYF.

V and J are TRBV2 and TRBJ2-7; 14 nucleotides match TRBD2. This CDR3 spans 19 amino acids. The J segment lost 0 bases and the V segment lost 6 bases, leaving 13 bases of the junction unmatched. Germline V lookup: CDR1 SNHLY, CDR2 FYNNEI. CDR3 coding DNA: TGTGCCAGCAGCGCCGTAGGACTAGCGGGGGGACTCAGCTCCTACGAGCAGTACTTC. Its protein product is CASSAVGLAGGLSSYEQYF.